This TCR beta chain is drawn from a study of OX40 agonist ivuxolimab in advanced cancers. Study details: A partial response was reached by three patients: one with hepatocellular carcinoma and two with cutaneous melanoma.

Germline CDR1 and CDR2: SGHRS and YFSETQ. The V end was cut by 1 base, the J end by 5 bases, with 13 bases between. The CDR3 totals 15 residues. General observations from the study: With doses of 0.1-3.0 mg/kg, partial responders showed among the lowest clonal expansion.

Produced via immunoSEQ multiplex PCR; TCRdb's table is partial and in-frame only. The sample includes under 95,000 clones, around 90% seen only once; the top ten take roughly 1.3%. Of note for this clone: Its antigen remains unidentified.

This material consisted of CD4+ or CD8+ T cells sorted from blood, taken in a trial of the OX40 agonist ivuxolimab. The chain joins TRBV5-1 to TRBJ2-1; D is unclear. This receptor was obtained from an adult with an advanced solid tumor such as melanoma, head and neck, liver or kidney cancer. CDR3 nucleotide sequence: TGCGCCAGCAGCTTGCAGGCCATAGATAACAATGAGCAGTTCTTC. Translation gives CASSLQAIDNNEQFF. Together with reference TRBV5-1 and TRBJ2-1, the CDR3 gives the full variable domain: KAGVTQTPRYLIKTRGQQVTLSCSPISGHRSVSWYQQTPGQGLQFLFEYFSETQRNKGNFPGRFSGRQFSNSRSEMNVSTLELGDSALYLCASSLQAIDNNEQFFGPGTRLTVL.